What follows is one T cell receptor beta chain and its context. Its antigen is unidentified. The record originates from a study of identical twins. TCRdb reanalysed the 5' RACE reads using MiXCR and keeps one entry per CDR3 protein. Of 470,000 or so distinct CDR3 sequences in the sample, roughly a quarter were seen once. General study findings and limits: Twins' excess sharing was less marked for out-of-frame beta sequences.

Germline V gene sequence: CDR1 SQVTM, CDR2 ANQGSEA. Between the trimmed V and J ends, which lost 4 bases and 3 bases, there was a span of 10 bases. The CDR3 is 13 residues long. These data also formed part of another study, on T cells expressing NK-cell markers. As reported in that work: In several experiments, sorting was confined to alpha-beta TCR T cells through use of an anti-gamma-delta TCR antibody.

This chain uses TRBV29-1 with TRBJ1-5; D gene ambiguous. Sequenced material: CD4+ T cells sorted from blood. This clonotype originated in a young woman in good health. CDR3 sequence: CSVVYAPNQPQHF. The CDR3 bases are TGCAGCGTTGTGTACGCTCCCAATCAGCCCCAGCATTTT.